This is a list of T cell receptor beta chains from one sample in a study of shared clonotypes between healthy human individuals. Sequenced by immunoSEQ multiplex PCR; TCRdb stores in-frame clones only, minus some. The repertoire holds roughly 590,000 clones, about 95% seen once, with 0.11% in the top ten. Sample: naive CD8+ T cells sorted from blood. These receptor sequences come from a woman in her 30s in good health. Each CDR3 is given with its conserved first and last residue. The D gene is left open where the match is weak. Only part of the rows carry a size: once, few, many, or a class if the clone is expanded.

CDR3nt: TGTGCCAGCAGCACTCGACAGGGCCGCGAGCAGTACTTC; CDR3aa: CASSTRQGREQYF; d_gene: -; v_gene: TRBV21-1; j_gene: TRBJ2-7; abundance: -
CDR3nt: TGTGCCAGCAGCTCGGGGGACAGGGGGCACCAGGATGGCTACACCTTC; CDR3aa: CASSSGDRGHQDGYTF; d_gene: TRBD1; v_gene: TRBV27; j_gene: TRBJ1-2; abundance: once
CDR3nt: TGTGCCAGCAGCACGGGACAGGGTTATGAGCAGTTCTTC; CDR3aa: CASSTGQGYEQFF; d_gene: TRBD1; v_gene: TRBV13; j_gene: TRBJ2-1; abundance: -
CDR3nt: TGCGCCAGCAGCTGGGGGAGAGGGACCTACGAGCAGTACTTC; CDR3aa: CASSWGRGTYEQYF; d_gene: -; v_gene: TRBV5-1; j_gene: TRBJ2-7; abundance: -
CDR3nt: TGTGCCAGCAGCCCCGACTACACCTACGAGCAGTACTTC; CDR3aa: CASSPDYTYEQYF; d_gene: -; v_gene: TRBV2; j_gene: TRBJ2-7; abundance: -
CDR3nt: TGTGCCAGCAGCCAAGGTCTGGGGGCCTACGAGCAGTACTTC; CDR3aa: CASSQGLGAYEQYF; d_gene: -; v_gene: TRBV2; j_gene: TRBJ2-7; abundance: -
CDR3nt: TGTGCCAGCAGCTTAGACGCGTGGAGCTCCTACAATGAGCAGTTCTTC; CDR3aa: CASSLDAWSSYNEQFF; d_gene: -; v_gene: TRBV7-7; j_gene: TRBJ2-1; abundance: -
CDR3nt: TGTGCCAGCAGCGGGACTGCGTACAATGAGCAGTTCTTC; CDR3aa: CASSGTAYNEQFF; d_gene: -; v_gene: TRBV7-9; j_gene: TRBJ2-1; abundance: -
CDR3nt: TGTGCCAGCAGCCAAGATAGCGGGAGTCTCGACGAGCAGTACTTC; CDR3aa: CASSQDSGSLDEQYF; d_gene: TRBD2; v_gene: TRBV11-2; j_gene: TRBJ2-7; abundance: -
CDR3nt: TGCGCCAGCAGCCGACTAGCGGGAACTAGCACAGATACGCAGTATTTT; CDR3aa: CASSRLAGTSTDTQYF; d_gene: TRBD2; v_gene: TRBV4-1; j_gene: TRBJ2-3; abundance: -
CDR3nt: TGTGCCAGCAGCTCCCAGGGGTCTGGAAACACCATATATTTT; CDR3aa: CASSSQGSGNTIYF; d_gene: -; v_gene: TRBV11-3; j_gene: TRBJ1-3; abundance: -
CDR3nt: TGTGCCAGTAGTGAGGGGGCGCCGGGGGAAAAACTGTTTTTT; CDR3aa: CASSEGAPGEKLFF; d_gene: TRBD1; v_gene: TRBV19; j_gene: TRBJ1-4; abundance: -
CDR3nt: TGTGCCAGCAGCGTAGGCTCGGACCCCACTGAAGCTTTCTTT; CDR3aa: CASSVGSDPTEAFF; d_gene: -; v_gene: TRBV9; j_gene: TRBJ1-1; abundance: -
CDR3nt: TGCGCCAGCAGCGCCATCGGGGGGACAGATAGCACAGATACGCAGTATTTT; CDR3aa: CASSAIGGTDSTDTQYF; d_gene: -; v_gene: TRBV5-1; j_gene: TRBJ2-3; abundance: -
CDR3nt: TGTGCCAGCAGTGGTGGGAGGGTGTTTGGTCAGCCCCAGCATTTT; CDR3aa: CASSGGRVFGQPQHF; d_gene: -; v_gene: TRBV28; j_gene: TRBJ1-5; abundance: -
CDR3nt: TGTGCCAGCAGGAGGACAGGGGCTTTTCTGGGCAATCAGCCCCAGCATTTT; CDR3aa: CASRRTGAFLGNQPQHF; d_gene: TRBD1; v_gene: TRBV28; j_gene: TRBJ1-5; abundance: -
CDR3nt: TGCGCCAGCAGCTTGATCGGCGGAAACACTGAAGCTTTCTTT; CDR3aa: CASSLIGGNTEAFF; d_gene: -; v_gene: TRBV5-1; j_gene: TRBJ1-1; abundance: -
CDR3nt: TGTGCCAGCAGTGAAAGGCAGCTAGCCAAAAACATTCAGTACTTC; CDR3aa: CASSERQLAKNIQYF; d_gene: -; v_gene: TRBV6-1; j_gene: TRBJ2-4; abundance: -
CDR3nt: TGTGCCAGCAGCGAAGGGGCGAGAACATCGGATACGCAGTATTTT; CDR3aa: CASSEGARTSDTQYF; d_gene: -; v_gene: TRBV9; j_gene: TRBJ2-3; abundance: once
CDR3nt: TGCGCCAGCAGCCAAGTCAGGGCCCCAGCCTCCTACAATGAGCAGTTCTTC; CDR3aa: CASSQVRAPASYNEQFF; d_gene: -; v_gene: TRBV4-1; j_gene: TRBJ2-1; abundance: once
CDR3nt: TGTGCCAGCAGTAACTCAGGGGGCTTCTTATACAATGAGCAGTTCTTC; CDR3aa: CASSNSGGFLYNEQFF; d_gene: TRBD1; v_gene: TRBV25-1; j_gene: TRBJ2-1; abundance: -
CDR3nt: TGCAGCGTGGATAGTAGCGGGAGAAGGGATGAGCAGTTCTTC; CDR3aa: CSVDSSGRRDEQFF; d_gene: TRBD2; v_gene: TRBV29-1; j_gene: TRBJ2-1; abundance: -
CDR3nt: TGCGCCAGCAGCCAAGCCCCAGGGTCCGAAAAACTGTTTTTT; CDR3aa: CASSQAPGSEKLFF; d_gene: -; v_gene: TRBV4-1; j_gene: TRBJ1-4; abundance: -